These 20 T cell receptor beta chains share one sample of origin, sequenced in a study of human CD8 memory T cell subsets. Researchers made TCR beta libraries via UMI-labeled 5' RACE. TCRdb derives one entry per CDR3 protein from the 5' RACE reads, leaving out DNA. The sample table sets out 4,500 to 7,000 distinct CDR3 sequences. Sequences were obtained from CD8+ effector memory T cells (TEM) sorted from PBMCs. Subset here: effector memory CD8 T cells, CCR7- CD45RO+ CD95+. The receptors stem from a human donor in good health.

The chain couples TRBV6-1 to TRBJ2-5; the D gene TCRdb calls, TRBD1, cannot be checked with no DNA. This CDR3 contains 15 residues. Germline CDR1 MNHNS, CDR2 SASEGT. This CDR3 is CASKLSLRRQETQYF.

This chain links TRBV6-5 with TRBJ2-6. Germline CDR1 and CDR2: MNHEY and SVGAGI. This CDR3 region has 15 residues. The CDR3 region is CASTWTVSGANVLTF.

The chain carries TRBV14 and TRBJ1-5; TCRdb selects TRBD1, and the lack of DNA leaves this call unchecked. Germline CDR1 and CDR2: SGHDN and FVKESK. CDR3 length: 13 amino acids. The CDR3 sequence: CASSPGQGAPQHF.

V and J are TRBV9 and TRBJ2-1; TCRdb returns TRBD1, unconfirmable since there is no DNA. The V gene's germline CDR1 is SGDLS and CDR2 YYNGEE. This CDR3 has 13 amino acids. The CDR3 loop reads CASSAPADNEQFF.

This clonotype is labeled medium-sized based on frequency. This rearrangement joins TRBV7-8 to TRBJ2-2; TCRdb returns TRBD2, unconfirmable since there is no DNA. The CDR3 consists of 13 residues. CDR1 and CDR2 from the germline V gene are SGHVS and FQNEAQ. The CDR3 loop is CALRGDDTGELFF.

V and J are TRBV10-3 and TRBJ2-1; TCRdb selects TRBD2, and the lack of DNA leaves this call unchecked. Per the germline V gene, CDR1 is ENHRY and CDR2 is SYGVKD. CDR3 length: 16 amino acids. This CDR3 is CAISEAGGPSYNEQFF.

The rearrangement joins TRBV3-1 to TRBJ1-2; TCRdb returns TRBD1, unconfirmable since there is no DNA. The germline V gene has CDR1 LGHDT and CDR2 YNNKEL (reference sequence). The CDR3 sequence is 15 residues long. CDR3 loop: CASSQDPSDSYGYTF.

Judged by frequency, this clonotype is medium-sized. The chain employs TRBV29-1 and TRBJ2-3; no DNA is available, so the TRBD2 call from TCRdb remains unchecked. Germline-derived CDR1 and CDR2 are SQVTM and ANQGSEA. This CDR3 spans 14 amino acids. The CDR3 loop is CSVVAGARKDTQYF.

This clonotype shows up as large by frequency. CDR3 amino acids: CASSEAEEVNYATDTQYF. The chain has TRBV2 and TRBJ2-3; the TCRdb call, TRBD2, lacks DNA for checking. There are 18 residues in the CDR3. Germline loops: CDR1 SNHLY, CDR2 FYNNEI. The variable domain in full, completed from reference TRBV2 and TRBJ2-3, reads EPEVTQTPSHQVTQMGQEVILRCVPISNHLYFYWYRQILGQKVEFLVSFYNNEISEKSEIFDDQFSVERPDGSNFTLKIRSTKLEDSAMYFCASSEAEEVNYATDTQYFGPGTRLTVL.

This chain links TRBV21-1 with TRBJ1-2; as DNA is missing, the TRBD1 call by TCRdb cannot be tested. TRBV21-1 is a recognized pseudogene. The CDR3 spans 15 residues. CDR3 residues: CASSPRRTTYYGYTF.

The chain uses TRBV9 and TRBJ2-7; as DNA is missing, the TRBD2 call by TCRdb cannot be tested. This CDR3 contains 15 residues. Germline lookup yields CDR1 SGDLS and CDR2 YYNGEE. The CDR3 is CASSVGSGPSYEQYF.

V and J are TRBV28 and TRBJ2-7; the D gene TCRdb calls, TRBD1, cannot be checked with no DNA. The CDR3 has 15 amino acids. Germline V gene sequence: CDR1 MDHEN, CDR2 SYDVKM. CDR3 sequence reads: CASSSGTGIAYEQYF.

The chain recombines TRBV28 with TRBJ1-5; TCRdb indicates TRBD1, and absent DNA this call remains unverified. The CDR3 has 13 amino acids. Germline CDR1 is MDHEN and CDR2 is SYDVKM. CDR3 sequence reads: CASSFPGNQPQHF.

This clonotype ranks as large in terms of frequency. CDR3 amino acids: CASSPMGLEETQYF. V usage is TRBV28 and J usage is TRBJ2-5; no DNA is available, so the TRBD2 call from TCRdb remains unchecked. Germline CDR1 and CDR2: MDHEN and SYDVKM. The CDR3 length is 14 residues.

J is TRBJ2-2 and V is TRBV29-1. The germline gives CDR1 SQVTM, CDR2 ANQGSEA. The CDR3 sequence is 13 residues long. This chain's CDR3 is CSVEQANTGELFF.

Measured by frequency, this clonotype is medium-sized. The chain uses TRBV5-4 and TRBJ2-1; TCRdb lists TRBD2, though no DNA is available to test this call. Germline lookup yields CDR1 SGHNT and CDR2 YYREEE (reference sequence). The CDR3 is 13 amino acids. CDR3 in amino acids: CASSLRLAGEQFF. The full variable domain, its missing parts supplied by reference TRBV5-4 and TRBJ2-1, is ETGVTQSPTHLIKTRGQQVTLRCSSQSGHNTVSWYQQALGQGPQFIFQYYREEENGRGNFPPRFSGLQFPNYSSELNVNALELDDSALYLCASSLRLAGEQFFGPGTRLTVL.

The J gene is TRBJ2-3, the V gene TRBV20-1; TCRdb's D gene call, TRBD1, goes unchecked for lack of DNA. Germline values: CDR1 DFQATT, CDR2 SNEGSKA (reference sequence). This CDR3 has 14 residues. Here the CDR3 reads CSARGTGAGDTQYF.

The chain's CDR3 is CASSPGLGSDTEAFF. The rearrangement links TRBV5-6 to TRBJ1-1; TCRdb designates TRBD1, a call that cannot be tested without DNA. Germline CDR1 and CDR2: SGHDT and YYEEEE. This CDR3 spans 15 amino acids.

The genes are TRBV24-1 and TRBJ2-7; no DNA is available, so the TRBD2 call from TCRdb remains unchecked. This CDR3 comprises 15 residues. Germline CDR1 reads KGHDR; CDR2 reads SFDVKD. CDR3: CATSDLTGLAREQYF.

V usage is TRBV28 and J usage is TRBJ2-7; lacking DNA, the TRBD2 call made by TCRdb goes unchecked. Germline V lookup: CDR1 MDHEN, CDR2 SYDVKM. The CDR3 is 13 residues long. The CDR3 here is CASSLVAGAEQYF.